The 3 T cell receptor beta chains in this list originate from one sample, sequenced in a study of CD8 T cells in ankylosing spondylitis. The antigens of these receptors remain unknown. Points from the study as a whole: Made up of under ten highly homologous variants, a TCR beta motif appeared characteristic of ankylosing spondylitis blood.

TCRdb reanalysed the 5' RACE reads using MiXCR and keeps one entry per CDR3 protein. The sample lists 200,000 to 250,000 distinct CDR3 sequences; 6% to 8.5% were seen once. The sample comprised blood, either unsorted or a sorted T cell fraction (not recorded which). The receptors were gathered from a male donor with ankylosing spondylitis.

The CDR3 DNA reads TGTGCCAGCAGTATACAGGGGGACAATGAGCAGTTCTTC. Encoded protein: CASSIQGDNEQFF. The rearrangement links TRBV6-5 to TRBJ2-1; 8 bases agree with TRBD1. CDR1 is MNHEY and CDR2 is SVGAGI in the germline V gene. The CDR3 has 13 residues. J lost 5 bases, V lost 5 bases, and 2 bases had no gene match.

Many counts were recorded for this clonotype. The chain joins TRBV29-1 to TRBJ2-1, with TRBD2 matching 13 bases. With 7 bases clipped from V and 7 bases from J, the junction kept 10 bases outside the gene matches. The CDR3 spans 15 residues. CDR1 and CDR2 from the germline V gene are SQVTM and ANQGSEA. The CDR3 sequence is CSAPRGLAGTNEQFF. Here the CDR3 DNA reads TGCAGCGCCCCTCGGGGACTAGCGGGAACAAATGAGCAGTTCTTC.

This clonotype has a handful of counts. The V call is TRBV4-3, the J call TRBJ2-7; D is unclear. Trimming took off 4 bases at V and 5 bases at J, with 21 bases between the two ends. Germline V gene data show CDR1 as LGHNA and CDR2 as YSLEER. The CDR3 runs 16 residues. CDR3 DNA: TGCGCCAGCAGCCCAGTCTACCGAGTACTTTCGCACGAGCAGTACTTC. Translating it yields CASSPVYRVLSHEQYF.